This TCR beta chain came from a study of cytomegalovirus exposure and HLA in healthy donors. Study conclusions and caveats: It was 164 TCR beta chains that were listed as cytomegalovirus-associated. Later on, a genetic analysis was performed. It linked a missense variant in DCLRE1C with V- and J-gene trimming of TCR beta.

The CDR3 has 14 residues. Germline V CDR1 and CDR2: SQVTM, ANQGSEA. V shed 4 bases and J 5 bases; nucleotides not matched to a gene: 7. This clone was detected once. Its antigen remains unknown. PCR used 60 Vbeta primers and 13 Jbeta primers. Data came from immunoSEQ multiplex PCR; TCRdb stores just in-frame clones and leaves some out. The repertoire holds 120,000 to 150,000 clones, 70% to 85% seen once, with approximately 10% in the top ten. The donors, nominally healthy at sampling, likely had unrecorded immune exposures. The V call is TRBV29-1, the J call TRBJ2-1, with 8 bases that match TRBD1. The specimen was PBMCs. The source of this sequence is a woman aged 45-59 years in good health and CMV-seropositive. As DNA, the CDR3 is TGCAGCGTTGGGACAGGGTATCAGGACAATGAGCAGTTCTTC. Amino acids: CSVGTGYQDNEQFF.